This T cell receptor beta chain is drawn from a study of cytomegalovirus exposure and HLA in healthy donors. Background on the study: T cells numbering approximately 170 million yielded some 110 million unique TCR beta sequences in an earlier analysis. The study, taken as a whole, reports: The study found most TCR sequences rare, yet found some public TCRs in many donors. Later analysis indicated greater clonal expansion among HLA-associated TCR beta chains than among equally common other chains. Earlier findings revealed that most TCR beta V segments proved productive either about 90% or about 30% of the time.

With 60 Vbeta and 13 Jbeta primers, the PCR was carried out. Sequenced by immunoSEQ multiplex PCR; TCRdb stores in-frame clones only, minus some. The specimen's table records roughly 51,000 clones. Concerning this clone itself: Its antigen is still unknown.

Germline V gene data show CDR1 as SNHLY and CDR2 as FYNNEI. V lost 4 bases to trimming and J lost 2 bases, with 11 bases between them. The length of the CDR3 is 14 residues. Sequences were obtained from PBMCs. The chain carries TRBV2 and TRBJ1-2, with a tentative D call TRBD1 (5 bases). This sequence originates from a woman aged 45-65 years in good health and CMV-seropositive. The CDR3: CASSALRGNYGYTF. CDR3 DNA sequence: TGTGCCAGCAGTGCTCTCCGGGGGAACTATGGCTACACCTTC.